This TCR beta chain originates from a study of PD-1 blockade in mismatch repair-deficient tumors. Measured with immunoSEQ multiplex PCR; TCRdb has only the in-frame clones, and not every one. Found here are 100,000 to 150,000 clones, roughly 90% of them singletons; the top ten hold about 12%. With 3 bases removed from V and 5 bases from J, the gap between germline ends came to 9 bases. This CDR3 is built from 12 residues. Germline assignment: CDR1 GTSNPN and CDR2 SVGIG (reference sequence). The chain links TRBV30 to TRBJ2-3; no definite D call. This clonotype was obtained from an adult with mismatch repair-deficient cancer. The sequencing here drew on peripheral blood, taken 72 weeks after starting pembrolizumab. CDR3 bases: TGTGCCTGGAGCTCCCTGGGAGATACGCAGTATTTT. Residues: CAWSSLGDTQYF.